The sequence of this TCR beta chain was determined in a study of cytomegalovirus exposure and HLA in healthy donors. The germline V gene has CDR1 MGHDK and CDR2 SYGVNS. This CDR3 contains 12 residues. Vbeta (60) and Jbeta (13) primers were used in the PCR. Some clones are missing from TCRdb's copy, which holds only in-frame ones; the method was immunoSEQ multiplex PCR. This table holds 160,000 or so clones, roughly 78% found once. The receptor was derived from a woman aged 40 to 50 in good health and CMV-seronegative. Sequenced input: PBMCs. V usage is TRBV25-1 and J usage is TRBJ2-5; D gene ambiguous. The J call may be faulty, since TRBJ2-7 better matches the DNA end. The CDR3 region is CASRLSSYEQYF. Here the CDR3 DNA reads TGTGCCTCCCGCCTTAGCTCCTACGAGCAGTACTTC.